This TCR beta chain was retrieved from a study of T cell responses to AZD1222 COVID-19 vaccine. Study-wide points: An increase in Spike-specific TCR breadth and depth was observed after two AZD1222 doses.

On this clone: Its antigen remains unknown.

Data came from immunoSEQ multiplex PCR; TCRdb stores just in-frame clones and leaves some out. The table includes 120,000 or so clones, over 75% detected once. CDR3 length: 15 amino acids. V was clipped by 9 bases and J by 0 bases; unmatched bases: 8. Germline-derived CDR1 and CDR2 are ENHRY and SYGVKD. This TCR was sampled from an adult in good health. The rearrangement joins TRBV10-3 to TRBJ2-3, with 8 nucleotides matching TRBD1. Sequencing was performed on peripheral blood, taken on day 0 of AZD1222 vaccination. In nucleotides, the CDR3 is TGTGCCATAGGGACAGGTCGATCTAGCACAGATACGCAGTATTTT. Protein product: CAIGTGRSSTDTQYF.